Listed here are 22 T cell receptor beta chains from one sample, sequenced in a study of patients and donors after allogeneic stem cell transplantation. TCRdb fed the RT-PCR reads into MiXCR, producing one record per CDR3 protein. The table shows about 200,000 distinct CDR3 sequences, with more than 35% occurring only once. The sequenced sample consisted of blood, either unsorted or a sorted T cell fraction (not recorded which). The receptors originated from a human donor who was either an allogeneic HSCT recipient or a stem cell or donor lymphocyte infusion donor (not recorded which). It is not recorded whose cells these are; they may come from a transplant donor.

The chain combines TRBV5-1 with TRBJ2-5; D remains ambiguous. Trimming took off 4 bases at V and 4 bases at J, with 17 bases between the two ends. This CDR3 region has 15 residues. CDR1 and CDR2 from the germline V gene are SGHRS and YFSETQ. The CDR3 DNA reads TGCGCCAGCAGCCCCCTCTACTGGTCGCGAGAGACCCAGTACTTC. Translated: CASSPLYWSRETQYF.

The V gene is TRBV15, the J gene TRBJ2-1, with D unresolved. CDR3 length equals 14 residues. Per germline, CDR1 LNHNV and CDR2 YYDKDF (reference sequence). The V end lost 2 bases, the J end lost 9 bases, and 14 bases lay between the germline ends. This CDR3 reads CATSRSKLVGEQFF. In DNA, the CDR3 is TGTGCCACCAGCAGATCGAAGTTAGTAGGTGAGCAGTTCTTC.

The rearrangement joins TRBV25-1 to TRBJ2-7; D gene ambiguous. V gave up 5 bases and J gave up 2 bases, with 7 bases separating them. Germline V gives CDR1 MGHDK, CDR2 SYGVNS. The CDR3 has 12 residues. The CDR3 DNA sequence: TGTGCCAGCAGTAGCACAGCCTACGAGCAGTACTTC. This codes for CASSSTAYEQYF.

In its sample, this clonotype was seen a few times. This chain uses TRBV6-6 with TRBJ1-6; 7 nucleotides match TRBD1. The CDR3 runs to 14 residues. Germline V lookup: CDR1 MNHNY, CDR2 SVGAGI (reference sequence). The ends lost 2 bases at V and 7 bases at J; junction bases unmatched: 2. The CDR3 spells CASSYARGNSPLHF. The CDR3 nucleotides are TGTGCCAGCAGTTACGCCAGGGGGAATTCACCCCTCCACTTT.

The J gene is TRBJ1-5, the V gene TRBV20-1; no firm D call. Per germline, CDR1 DFQATT and CDR2 SNEGSKA (reference sequence). The V and J ends lost 4 bases and 0 bases respectively, with 7 bases between them. This CDR3 is 13 amino acids long. This chain's CDR3 is CSATDYSNQPQHF. The CDR3 bases are TGCAGTGCTACAGACTATAGCAATCAGCCCCAGCATTTT.

This clonotype turned up a few times. The chain employs TRBV6-6 and TRBJ2-5; 8 bases align to TRBD2. The trim removed 2 bases at V and 5 bases at J, leaving 13 bases unmatched. Germline V lookup: CDR1 MNHNY, CDR2 SVGAGI (reference sequence). CDR3 length equals 17 residues. The CDR3 DNA reads TGTGCCAGCAGTTACCCCTCCTTAGCGGGACGAGGGGAGACCCAGTACTTC. Translated: CASSYPSLAGRGETQYF.

The genes are TRBV5-1 and TRBJ2-3, with D possibly called TRBD1 or TRBD2 (5 bases each). Germline assignment: CDR1 SGHRS and CDR2 YFSETQ. This CDR3 is 15 amino acids long. Trimming left V 1 base short and J 5 bases short, with 14 bases between. The CDR3 loop reads CASSLRQGDGDTQYF. The CDR3 nucleotides read TGCGCCAGCAGCTTGAGGCAGGGAGATGGAGATACGCAGTATTTT.

The J gene is TRBJ2-5, the V gene TRBV9; TRBD2 might be the D (6 bases). Germline V gene lookup returns CDR1 SGDLS and CDR2 YYNGEE. This CDR3 region has 16 residues. Trimming stripped 0 bases from V and 4 bases from J, with 16 bases between. DNA of the CDR3: TGTGCCAGCAGCGTAGGAGTCCGGGGGTTTGGAGAGACCCAGTACTTC. It specifies CASSVGVRGFGETQYF. Full variable domain (missing parts from reference TRBV9 and TRBJ2-5): DSGVTQTPKHLITATGQRVTLRCSPRSGDLSVYWYQQSLDQGLQFLIQYYNGEERAKGNILERFSAQQFPDLHSELNLSSLELGDSALYFCASSVGVRGFGETQYFGPGTRLLVL.

The chain combines TRBV29-1 with TRBJ2-7; D gene unclear. The CDR3 is 12 amino acids. Germline CDR1 and CDR2: SQVTM and ANQGSEA. Trimming took off 3 bases at V and 1 base at J, with 7 bases between the two ends. The CDR3: CSVEAESYEQYF. CDR3 bases: TGCAGCGTTGAGGCTGAATCCTACGAGCAGTACTTC.

This clonotype was detected once. J is TRBJ1-1 and V is TRBV28; TRBD1 might be the D (5 bases). This CDR3 has 14 amino acids. Germline CDR1 reads MDHEN; CDR2 reads SYDVKM. V dropped 5 bases and J dropped 4 bases, with 14 bases sitting between them. The CDR3 loop is CASSPQEGSTEAFF. The CDR3 nucleotides are TGTGCCAGCAGTCCCCAGGAGGGGAGCACTGAAGCTTTCTTT.

The chain joins TRBV5-1 to TRBJ2-5; D is tentatively TRBD1 or TRBD2 (6 bases each). Germline CDR1 reads SGHRS; CDR2 reads YFSETQ. The CDR3 is 16 amino acids. The germline V and J ends were trimmed by 0 bases and 5 bases, with 17 bases remaining between them. The CDR3 nucleotides read TGCGCCAGCAGCTTGGATAGGGGGGCGGTCTTGGAGACCCAGTACTTC. It is translated as CASSLDRGAVLETQYF.

This sequence joins TRBV5-1 and TRBJ2-7; 8 nucleotides match TRBD1. The V gene's germline CDR1 is SGHRS and CDR2 YFSETQ. The V and J ends lost 0 bases and 0 bases, in that order; junction bases with no gene match: 8. The CDR3 has 17 residues. In DNA form, the CDR3 reads TGCGCCAGCAGCTTGGTCCCGACAGGGGCCGGCTCCTACGAGCAGTACTTC. Encoded protein: CASSLVPTGAGSYEQYF. Full variable domain (missing parts from reference TRBV5-1 and TRBJ2-7): KAGVTQTPRYLIKTRGQQVTLSCSPISGHRSVSWYQQTPGQGLQFLFEYFSETQRNKGNFPGRFSGRQFSNSRSEMNVSTLELGDSALYLCASSLVPTGAGSYEQYFGPGTRLTVT.

This chain links TRBV30 with TRBJ2-3; 9 nucleotides line up with TRBD1. CDR1 is GTSNPN and CDR2 is SVGIG in the germline V gene (reference sequence). Trimming at V came to 4 bases and at J to 4 bases, leaving 15 bases not matched to a gene. The CDR3 has 17 residues. CDR3 in DNA: TGTGCCTGGATTCACTACCGGGACAGGGATAATGCAGATACGCAGTATTTT. Amino acid sequence: CAWIHYRDRDNADTQYF.

This clonotype has just a few counts. V and J are TRBV12-3 or TRBV12-4 and TRBJ1-2, with 12 nucleotides matching TRBD1. This CDR3 is built from 18 residues. V shed 4 bases, J shed 0 bases, and the junction held 9 bases outside the gene matches. The CDR3 region is CASSSRPGTGGPNYGYTF. The CDR3 DNA sequence: TGTGCCAGCAGTTCCCGTCCCGGGACAGGGGGCCCTAACTATGGCTACACCTTC.

The chain employs TRBV19 and TRBJ2-1; weak D call: TRBD1 (5 bases). V was shortened by 1 base and J by 7 bases, with 11 bases between the two germline ends. The CDR3 loop spans 14 amino acids. CDR1 is LNHDA and CDR2 is SQIVND in the germline V gene (reference sequence). The CDR3 sequence is CASSIGLGANEQFF. In DNA, the CDR3 is TGTGCCAGTAGTATAGGGTTAGGGGCGAATGAGCAGTTCTTC.

V and J are TRBV27 and TRBJ1-1; no reliable D call. V dropped 2 bases and J dropped 4 bases, with 11 bases sitting between them. Germline V gives CDR1 MNHEY, CDR2 SMNVEV (reference sequence). CDR3 length equals 14 residues. CDR3 bases: TGTGCCAGCAGTTTAAAGTGGGAGGGCACTGAAGCTTTCTTT. It codes for CASSLKWEGTEAFF.

This clonotype has just a few counts. This chain joins TRBV5-1 and TRBJ1-5; 8 bases fit TRBD1. This CDR3 spans 14 amino acids. The ends lost 2 bases at V and 7 bases at J; junction bases unmatched: 5. The V gene's germline CDR1 is SGHRS and CDR2 YFSETQ. The DNA of the CDR3 is TGCGCCAGCAGCTTAACAGGGGGGATGCAGCCCCAGCATTTT. This translates into CASSLTGGMQPQHF.

The chain links TRBV28 to TRBJ2-1, with 8 bases lining up with TRBD2. Germline assignment: CDR1 MDHEN and CDR2 SYDVKM. V dropped 8 bases and J dropped 2; count of bases not matched to a gene: 8. CDR3 length: 15 amino acids. The CDR3 coding sequence is TGTGCCAGCGCCTATGGCGGGGGGCCCTACAATGAGCAGTTCTTC. Translating it yields CASAYGGGPYNEQFF.

The rearrangement joins TRBV7-9 to TRBJ2-3; tentatively, D is TRBD1 (8 bases). The germline gives CDR1 SEHNR, CDR2 FQNEAQ (reference sequence). V gave up 1 base and J gave up 4 bases, with 21 bases separating them. The CDR3 runs to 18 residues. In DNA, the CDR3 is TGTGCCAGCAGCTTAGGGGACAGGCGGGGGCTTTTAGCAGATACGCAGTATTTT. It encodes CASSLGDRRGLLADTQYF.

The chain links TRBV28 to TRBJ1-6, with TRBD1 matching 9 bases. Germline assignment: CDR1 MDHEN and CDR2 SYDVKM. This CDR3 contains 14 residues. The V segment lost 6 bases and the J segment 9 bases; nucleotides outside the gene matches: 6. In DNA form, the CDR3 reads TGTGCCAGCAGGCGGGGACAGGGTTCTTCACCCCTCCACTTT. Its protein product is CASRRGQGSSPLHF.

This chain joins TRBV10-3 and TRBJ1-1; 8 nucleotides align to TRBD1. The length of the CDR3 is 11 residues. Germline loops: CDR1 ENHRY, CDR2 SYGVKD. V lost 10 bases and J lost 11; bases outside the gene matches: 9. The CDR3 is CATLWGQEAFF. The CDR3 DNA is TGTGCCACGTTGTGGGGACAGGAGGCTTTCTTT.

The chain is built from TRBV6-5 and TRBJ2-7, with no clear D. This CDR3 is built from 14 residues. The germline V gene has CDR1 MNHEY and CDR2 SVGAGI. Between the trimmed V and J ends, which lost 6 bases and 2 bases, there was a span of 14 bases. CDR3 nucleotides: TGTGCCAGCAGGCATAGGACGGATACCTACGAGCAGTACTTC. Translation gives CASRHRTDTYEQYF.